The clone carrying this TCR beta chain has a handful of counts. Generated by immunoSEQ multiplex PCR, the TCRdb table keeps only in-frame clones and is missing some. The sample yields approximately 3,100 clones, roughly 78% seen once. The data were obtained in a study of preoperative IRX-2 immunotherapy in early breast cancer. CDR3 length: 15 residues. Trimming took 6 bases from V and 2 from J, leaving 16 bases between them. The treatment was: preoperative locoregional IRX-2 cytokine immunotherapy. Source: tumor tissue, taken after IRX-2 immunotherapy. The clonotype originates from a human donor with breast cancer. The rearrangement links TRBV23-1 to TRBJ1-1; unclear D gene. TRBV23-1 is an ORF, and what it does is uncertain. Here the CDR3 reads CASSQGRRANTEAFF. The CDR3, as DNA: TGCGCCAGCAGCCAAGGGCGGCGGGCTAACACTGAAGCTTTCTTT.